What follows describes a single TCR beta chain. Method: immunoSEQ multiplex PCR; TCRdb's copy keeps in-frame clones and lacks some. The repertoire holds 240,000 or so clones, with around 81% as singletons. Trimming stripped 6 bases from V and 4 bases from J, with 25 bases between. This CDR3 is 18 amino acids long. CDR1 MNHEY and CDR2 SMNVEV come from the germline V gene (reference sequence). The data were taken from a study of blood T cell repertoires in COVID-19. Study-level background: Sources were T cells, B-cell-depleted T cells, or PBMCs; the material itself was cDNA or gDNA.

This chain links TRBV27 with TRBJ2-1, with a weak D call TRBD1 (5 bases). The sample comprised peripheral blood. This TCR was sampled from a man aged 25 to 40 who had recovered from COVID-19. In DNA, the CDR3 is TGTGCCAGCAGAAACCTTGGTGGGGCTACAGACCTATACAATGAGCAGTTCTTC. Residues: CASRNLGGATDLYNEQFF.